Described below is a single T cell receptor beta chain sequence and its context. Germline V gene data show CDR1 as ENHRY and CDR2 as SYGVKD. V was pared by 8 bases and J by 4 bases, with 3 bases of the junction left unmatched. This CDR3 comprises 12 residues. Per the authors' pipeline: How many nucleated cells were present was estimated from reference gene primer amplification. The method was immunoSEQ multiplex PCR; TCRdb's version includes in-frame clones alone and lacks a portion of them. V and J calls and clone size are as listed in that table; D and trimming were resolved from the DNA. Of fewer than 350,000 clones listed, approximately 86% were seen once; the top ten hold over 2%. These data belong to a study of blood T cell repertoires in COVID-19. Overall study: COVID-19 samples collected from the United States, Italy and Spain covered acute and convalescent phases. Nucleic acid was either cDNA or gDNA, and it came from T cells, B-cell-depleted T cells, or PBMCs.

Sequencing input: peripheral blood. The genes are TRBV10-3 and TRBJ2-7; TRBD1 matches at 9 bases. This clonotype was sampled from a woman younger than 45 who had recovered from COVID-19. This chain's CDR3 is CAIRTGAYEQYF. CDR3 nucleotides: TGTGCCATCCGGACAGGGGCATACGAGCAGTACTTC.